The 12 T cell receptor beta chains listed next were all sequenced from one sample in a study of blood T cell repertoires in COVID-19. Sequenced by immunoSEQ multiplex PCR; TCRdb stores in-frame clones only, minus some. The sample lists 200,000 to 250,000 clones, about nine tenths occurring once. Sequences were obtained from PBMCs or T cells enriched from blood (not recorded which). These receptors all come from a woman under 40 with acute COVID-19.

The genes are TRBV12-1 and TRBJ1-2. TRBV12-1 is termed a pseudogene. The CDR3 spans 16 residues. The CDR3 loop reads CASSQSDSAPPYGYTF. The CDR3, as DNA: TGTGCCAGCAGCCAATCGGACTCCGCACCCCCGTATGGCTACACCTTC.

The chain uses TRBV19 and TRBJ2-1, with TRBD2 matching over 9 bases. The V and J ends lost 7 bases and 5 bases, in that order; junction bases with no gene match: 3. The germline V gene encodes CDR1 LNHDA and CDR2 SQIVND (reference sequence). This CDR3 region has 13 residues. CDR3 coding DNA: TGTGCCAGTACTAGCGGGACACACAATGAGCAGTTCTTC. Translating gives CASTSGTHNEQFF.

The chain uses TRBV7-9 and TRBJ2-1; 12 bases are shared with TRBD2. Germline V gene sequence: CDR1 SEHNR, CDR2 FQNEAQ (reference sequence). This CDR3 comprises 16 residues. Trimming cost V 0 bases and J 8 bases; bases outside gene matches: 5. CDR3 protein: CASSLALAGGPHEQFF. The CDR3 DNA reads as TGTGCCAGCAGCTTAGCCCTAGCGGGAGGGCCTCATGAGCAGTTCTTC.

A few counts support this clone. The chain carries TRBV28 and TRBJ2-7; D is uncertain. Deletions cut 7 bases from V and 2 bases from J, with 12 bases between. CDR3 size: 13 residues. CDR1 is MDHEN, CDR2 SYDVKM, per germline. The CDR3 DNA reads as TGTGCCAGCAACGGTGAAACCCCCTACGAGCAGTACTTC. Encoded protein: CASNGETPYEQYF.

This clone was counted once. This sequence joins TRBV5-6 and TRBJ2-2; 8 nucleotides align to TRBD2. After removal of 4 bases from V and 1 base from J, the junction contained 3 bases not matched to a gene. The CDR3 has 15 residues. Looked up from germline, CDR1 is SGHDT and CDR2 is YYEEEE. The CDR3 is CASSGGLENTGELFF. The CDR3 coding sequence is TGTGCCAGCAGCGGGGGACTAGAGAACACCGGGGAGCTGTTTTTT.

Remarks on this clone: The same CDR3 also results from other DNA sequences found in this sample. This chain links TRBV6-5 with TRBJ1-1, with D perhaps matching TRBD1 (6 bases). The germline V and J ends were trimmed by 0 bases and 1 base, with 6 bases remaining between them. This CDR3 spans 14 amino acids. Germline-derived CDR1 and CDR2 are MNHEY and SVGAGI. CDR3 DNA sequence: TGTGCCAGCAGTTACTCGACAGGGAACACTGAAGCTTTCTTT. Protein: CASSYSTGNTEAFF.

This clone was seen just once. The chain combines TRBV28 with TRBJ2-7, with D tentatively TRBD1 (6 bases). The CDR3 runs 12 residues. With 6 bases removed from V and 1 base from J, the gap between germline ends came to 7 bases. Germline values: CDR1 MDHEN, CDR2 SYDVKM. The CDR3, as DNA: TGTGCCAGCAGGACAGGATCCTACGAGCAGTACTTC. This encodes CASRTGSYEQYF.

This chain joins TRBV7-9 and TRBJ1-2; D remains ambiguous. V was pared by 8 bases and J by 1 base, with 5 bases between. Germline lookup yields CDR1 SEHNR and CDR2 FQNEAQ (reference sequence). This CDR3 has 11 residues. The CDR3 spells CASQINYGYTF. CDR3 DNA: TGTGCCAGCCAGATTAACTATGGCTACACCTTC.

The V call is TRBV13, the J call TRBJ2-7, with 7 positions matching TRBD1. This CDR3 has 13 amino acids. Germline V lookup: CDR1 PRHDT, CDR2 FYEKMQ (reference sequence). The V gene end was trimmed by 1 base and the J gene end by 5 bases; junction bases not matched to a gene: 2. The CDR3 here is CASSLARGHEQYF. CDR3 nucleotides: TGTGCCAGCAGCTTAGCGAGGGGGCACGAGCAGTACTTC.

This clone occurred once. J is TRBJ2-3 and V is TRBV4-3, with 9 bases lining up with TRBD1. J gave up 2 bases and V 4 bases, and 4 bases lay outside the gene matches. CDR3 length: 15 amino acids. Germline values: CDR1 LGHNA, CDR2 YSLEER. The CDR3 coding sequence is TGCGCCAGCAGCCCCGGGACAGGGTCCACAGATACGCAGTATTTT. Amino acids: CASSPGTGSTDTQYF.

This chain uses TRBV11-2 with TRBJ1-2; D may be TRBD1 (6 bases). The CDR3 covers 17 residues. V was clipped by 1 base and J by 4 bases, with 19 bases between them. CDR1 SGHAT and CDR2 FQNNGV come from the germline V gene. CDR3 sequence (DNA): TGTGCCAGCAGCTTAGTGACAGGAGCCCCCTCCTCCTATGGCTACACCTTC. Protein product: CASSLVTGAPSSYGYTF.

CDR3 protein: CASSEGWTDGGNEQFF. The CDR3 DNA reads TGTGCCAGCAGTGAGGGGTGGACAGACGGGGGGAATGAGCAGTTCTTC. V and J are TRBV6-4 and TRBJ2-1; the D gene is possibly TRBD2 (7 bases). Looked up from germline, CDR1 is MRHNA and CDR2 is SNTAGT. Trimming took 3 bases from V and 7 from J, leaving 19 bases between them. This CDR3 comprises 16 residues.